Listed here is a single T cell receptor beta chain. Its antigen is unidentified. The identical CDR3 is also encoded by other nucleotide sequences in the sample. The trim removed 5 bases at V and 1 base at J, leaving 3 bases unmatched. CDR1 and CDR2 from the germline V gene are SGHNT and YENEEA. The CDR3 covers 14 residues. The donors (healthy individuals) were bone marrow donors. The sample belongs to a study of cytomegalovirus exposure and HLA in healthy donors. The study, taken as a whole, reports: A later analysis reportedly identified an Asian-associated ancestry cluster as carrying fewer N-insertions than the roughly 720-donor mean. Rates of TCR association differed by HLA locus in a later analysis, with DRB1 highest and HLA-C lowest.

This PCR relied on a set of 60 Vbeta primers and 13 Jbeta primers. Sequencing was performed with immunoSEQ multiplex PCR; in TCRdb, only in-frame clones are kept and a portion is missing. The table records about 61,000 clones, around 87% of them present only once. The chain recombines TRBV11-3 with TRBJ1-1; 8 positions match TRBD1. The sequence was collected from a man aged 18-30 years in good health and CMV-seronegative. Sequencing was carried out using PBMCs. CDR3 amino acids: CASSLGQGNTEAFF. CDR3 coding DNA: TGTGCCAGCAGCCTCGGACAGGGGAACACTGAAGCTTTCTTT.